This TCR beta chain appears in the sequencing data of a study of type 1 regulatory T cells (dated by TCRdb to about 2021). Study-level background: The study characterized an in vitro protocol that generated a Tr1-enriched, alloantigen-specific CD4 T cell product named T-allo10. T-allo10 was under clinical evaluation in patients with hematological malignancies receiving allogeneic hematopoietic stem cell transplantation.

This clonotype came up a few times. The antigen it recognizes is unknown. Base qualities were left out, and no much larger clone turns up one base away. The instrument was an Illumina MiSeq. TCRdb reran the public reads through fastp at Q25 and MiXCR, keeping productive beta chains. Here each entry gathers all rows of one CDR3 protein and keeps the most common genes and DNA. The sample contains 88,000 or so distinct CDR3 sequences, less than 40% of them found a single time. The ten largest clonotypes hold approximately 2.2% of the sample. Including cysteine and phenylalanine, the CDR3 has 11 amino acids. Only the CDR3 DNA is retained, 33 bases long and in frame from the first base. The germline ends are 10 bases apart after V is trimmed by 7 bases and J by 9 bases. Looking up the germline V gene yields CDR1 MNHNS and CDR2 SASEGT.

The specimen sequenced was CD4+ T cells, either the whole sample or a sorted fraction (not recorded which). The sequence derives from a human donor in good health. The chain uses TRBV6-1 and TRBJ2-1; the best D guess is TRBD1, with 5 bases matching. The CDR3 region reads CASKRGGEQFF. The DNA sequence reads TGTGCCAGCAAAAGGGGCGGTGAGCAGTTCTTC.